These 19 T cell receptor beta chains came from one sample sequenced in a study of T cells in localized non-small cell lung cancer. Sequencing used immunoSEQ multiplex PCR; TCRdb keeps in-frame clones, though not all of them. The table has roughly 89,000 clones, roughly 88% seen once; the top ten hold approximately 4%. Sample: PBMCs, taken before any cancer treatment. The receptor source for this set is a woman aged 40-75 years with stage II squamous cell lung carcinoma.

This chain uses TRBV15 with TRBJ1-4, with D uncertain. The germline V gene has CDR1 LNHNV and CDR2 YYDKDF (reference sequence). The CDR3 is 16 residues long. With 3 bases removed from V and 7 bases from J, the gap between germline ends came to 18 bases. This CDR3 is CATSSPSRQLGEKLFF. The DNA for the CDR3 is TGTGCCACCAGCAGCCCCTCGAGGCAGTTAGGTGAAAAACTGTTTTTT.

The gene calls are TRBV27 and TRBJ2-1; the D gene is possibly TRBD1 (5 bases). Germline loops: CDR1 MNHEY, CDR2 SMNVEV (reference sequence). The CDR3 sequence is 13 residues long. V was trimmed by 4 bases and J by 11 bases, leaving 15 bases between them. This CDR3 reads CASSSQGRPKQFF. The CDR3 region has the DNA TGTGCCAGCAGTTCCCAGGGTCGCCCTAAGCAGTTCTTC.

CDR3 protein: CASTKGEWGQETQYF. The CDR3, as DNA: TGCGCCAGCACTAAGGGGGAGTGGGGCCAAGAGACCCAGTACTTC. The genes are TRBV5-1 and TRBJ2-5; D is possibly TRBD1 (6 bases). Trimming took off 6 bases at V and 1 base at J, with 16 bases between the two ends. Germline CDR1 SGHRS, CDR2 YFSETQ. The CDR3 contains 15 residues.

This chain links TRBV27 with TRBJ1-4, with a weak D call TRBD1 (5 bases). This CDR3 comprises 15 residues. The germline V gene has CDR1 MNHEY and CDR2 SMNVEV (reference sequence). V was clipped by 2 bases and J by 4 bases, with 11 bases between them. The CDR3 spells CASSLGARVNEKLFF. DNA of the CDR3: TGTGCCAGCAGTTTAGGGGCCAGAGTTAATGAAAAACTGTTTTTT. Full variable domain (remainder filled in from reference TRBV27 and TRBJ1-4): EAQVTQNPRYLITVTGKKLTVTCSQNMNHEYMSWYRQDPGLGLRQIYYSMNVEVTDKGDVPEGYKVSRKEKRNFPLILESPSPNQTSLYFCASSLGARVNEKLFFGSGTQLSVL.

The J gene is TRBJ1-2, the V gene TRBV23-1, with D perhaps TRBD1 (6 bases). TRBV23-1 carries the ORF label, with uncertain function. The V and J ends lost 3 bases and 2 bases respectively, with 16 bases between them. CDR3 size: 16 residues. For the CDR3, the DNA is TGCGCCAGCAGTCATCCCTGGTCGACAGGAAACTATGGCTACACCTTC. Translation: CASSHPWSTGNYGYTF.

The V and J genes are TRBV5-4 and TRBJ1-2; no reliable D call. The germline gives CDR1 SGHNT, CDR2 YYREEE (reference sequence). V was shortened by 7 bases and J by 6 bases, with 13 bases between the two germline ends. This CDR3 spans 12 amino acids. CDR3 DNA: TGTGCCAGCGTGGGAAGTAGGGATGGCTACACCTTC. Protein: CASVGSRDGYTF.

This sequence joins TRBV28 and TRBJ1-5; D perhaps matches TRBD1 (5 bases). Looked up from germline, CDR1 is MDHEN and CDR2 is SYDVKM. This CDR3 comprises 17 residues. Trimming took 3 bases from V and 2 from J, leaving 17 bases between them. The CDR3 sequence is CASSLVRIDSGNQPQHF. The DNA for the CDR3 is TGTGCCAGCAGTTTGGTCCGAATCGACAGTGGCAATCAGCCCCAGCATTTT. The variable domain in full, completed from reference TRBV28 and TRBJ1-5, reads DVKVTQSSRYLVKRTGEKVFLECVQDMDHENMFWYRQDPGLGLRLIYFSYDVKMKEKGDIPEGYSVSREKKERFSLILESASTNQTSMYLCASSLVRIDSGNQPQHFGDGTRLSIL.

This clone has more than one count but fewer than ten. J is TRBJ1-5 and V is TRBV7-8; D possibly corresponds to TRBD1 (6 bases). Germline V CDR1 and CDR2: SGHVS, FQNEAQ. V dropped 5 bases and J dropped 2 bases, with 16 bases sitting between them. There are 16 residues in the CDR3. CDR3 DNA sequence: TGTGCCAGCAGCAACTTCGGGGGCAGGGGCAATCAGCCCCAGCATTTT. This codes for CASSNFGGRGNQPQHF.

This chain connects TRBV6-6 to TRBJ1-5, with TRBD1 matching 8 bases. This CDR3 contains 16 residues. The germline CDR1 and CDR2 sequences are MNHNY and SVGAGI (reference sequence). V lost 7 bases to trimming and J lost 0 bases; unmatched junction nucleotides: 8. The CDR3 DNA is TGTGCCAGCAATCACAGGACAGGGAATAGCAATCAGCCCCAGCATTTT. It encodes CASNHRTGNSNQPQHF.

The CDR3 region has the DNA TGTGCCACCAGCCCGGCACCCGGACAGGGCAGGGATCAGCCCCAGCATTTT. Translating gives CATSPAPGQGRDQPQHF. V usage is TRBV15 and J usage is TRBJ1-5, with 8 bases matching TRBD1. The V segment lost 5 bases and the J segment 5 bases; nucleotides outside the gene matches: 14. The CDR3 sequence is 17 residues long. Germline CDR1 reads LNHNV; CDR2 reads YYDKDF (reference sequence). Filled out from reference TRBV15 and TRBJ1-5, the complete variable domain reads DAMVIQNPRYQVTQFGKPVTLSCSQTLNHNVMYWYQQKSSQAPKLLFHYYDKDFNNEADTPDNFQSRRPNTSFCFLDIRSPGLGDTAMYLCATSPAPGQGRDQPQHFGDGTRLSIL.

The chain has TRBV5-4 and TRBJ1-3; tentatively, D is TRBD1 (5 bases). The CDR3 runs 15 residues. Between the trimmed V and J ends, which lost 1 base and 0 bases, there was a span of 8 bases. Germline V gene data show CDR1 as SGHNT and CDR2 as YYREEE (reference sequence). Here the CDR3 DNA reads TGTGCCAGCAGCTTGCCAGGGCGCTCTGGAAACACCATATATTTT. Translated: CASSLPGRSGNTIYF.

The V gene is TRBV7-2, the J gene TRBJ1-2; 8 nucleotides line up with TRBD1. This CDR3 comprises 17 residues. V shed 0 bases and J 3 bases; nucleotides not matched to a gene: 9. Germline assignment: CDR1 SGHTA and CDR2 FQGNSA. The DNA for the CDR3 is TGTGCCAGCAGCTTAGCCGGGACAGGCTTAGCTGACTATGGCTACACCTTC. Its translation is CASSLAGTGLADYGYTF. The full variable domain, rest sourced from reference TRBV7-2 and TRBJ1-2, is GAGVSQSPSNKVTEKGKDVELRCDPISGHTALYWYRQSLGQGLEFLIYFQGNSAPDKSGLPSDRFSAERTGGSVSTLTIQRTQQEDSAVYLCASSLAGTGLADYGYTFGSGTRLTVV.

The chain joins TRBV30 to TRBJ1-1; no firm D call. Germline V gives CDR1 GTSNPN, CDR2 SVGIG (reference sequence). Trimming stripped 5 bases from V and 7 bases from J, with 11 bases between. This CDR3 region has 11 residues. The CDR3 region is CAWVSAVEAFF. CDR3 nucleotide sequence: TGTGCCTGGGTCTCGGCGGTTGAAGCTTTCTTT.

The chain joins TRBV7-9 to TRBJ2-3; 7 bases fit TRBD2. V gave up 6 bases and J gave up 2 bases; unmatched junction bases: 5. The CDR3 totals 14 residues. Germline assignment: CDR1 SEHNR and CDR2 FQNEAQ (reference sequence). CDR3 in DNA: TGTGCCAGCAGGTCAGCGGGGCACACAGATACGCAGTATTTT. Amino acid sequence: CASRSAGHTDTQYF. Filled out from reference TRBV7-9 and TRBJ2-3, the complete variable domain reads DTGVSQNPRHKITKRGQNVTFRCDPISEHNRLYWYRQTLGQGPEFLTYFQNEAQLEKSRLLSDRFSAERPKGSFSTLEIQRTEQGDSAMYLCASRSAGHTDTQYFGPGTRLTVL.

The rearrangement uses TRBV7-2 and TRBJ1-1, with D maybe TRBD1 (6 bases). CDR3 size: 14 residues. Trimming removed 2 bases from V and 9 bases from J, with 16 bases in between. Germline V gives CDR1 SGHTA, CDR2 FQGNSA. The CDR3 DNA is TGTGCCAGCAGCTTATCGGGCGGGGGGCACAAAGCTTTCTTT. Its translation is CASSLSGGGHKAFF.

This rearrangement joins TRBV28 to TRBJ2-7; 8 bases line up with TRBD1. V was pared by 2 bases and J by 2 bases, with 17 bases of the junction left unmatched. The CDR3 runs to 19 residues. Germline CDR1 is MDHEN and CDR2 is SYDVKM. The CDR3 spells CASSLSFKVGQGRTYEQYF. The CDR3 DNA is TGTGCCAGCAGTTTAAGTTTCAAAGTTGGACAGGGAAGGACCTACGAGCAGTACTTC.

The CDR3 protein is CASSYPTISPYNEQFF. CDR3 in DNA: TGTGCCAGCAGTTACCCGACTATCTCTCCCTACAATGAGCAGTTCTTC. The rearrangement links TRBV6-6 to TRBJ2-1, with a weak D call TRBD2 (5 bases). This CDR3 has 16 amino acids. Germline lookup yields CDR1 MNHNY and CDR2 SVGAGI (reference sequence). V was trimmed by 2 bases and J by 2 bases, leaving 13 bases between them.

The gene calls are TRBV13 and TRBJ1-1; D not resolved. The CDR3 spans 13 residues. The V end was cut by 3 bases, the J end by 0 bases, with 5 bases between. Germline V gives CDR1 PRHDT, CDR2 FYEKMQ (reference sequence). CDR3 DNA: TGTGCCAGCAGCTTCCAAATGAACACTGAAGCTTTCTTT. It is translated as CASSFQMNTEAFF.

To note about this clone: Other DNA sequences of this sample code for an identical CDR3. The V and J genes are TRBV6-6 and TRBJ1-2; weak D call: TRBD1 (5 bases). This CDR3 comprises 13 residues. Germline V gene lookup returns CDR1 MNHNY and CDR2 SVGAGI (reference sequence). V was pared by 6 bases and J by 2 bases, with 10 bases between. This CDR3 reads CASSLGPNYGYTF. Here the CDR3 DNA reads TGTGCCAGCAGCCTGGGACCCAACTATGGCTACACCTTC.